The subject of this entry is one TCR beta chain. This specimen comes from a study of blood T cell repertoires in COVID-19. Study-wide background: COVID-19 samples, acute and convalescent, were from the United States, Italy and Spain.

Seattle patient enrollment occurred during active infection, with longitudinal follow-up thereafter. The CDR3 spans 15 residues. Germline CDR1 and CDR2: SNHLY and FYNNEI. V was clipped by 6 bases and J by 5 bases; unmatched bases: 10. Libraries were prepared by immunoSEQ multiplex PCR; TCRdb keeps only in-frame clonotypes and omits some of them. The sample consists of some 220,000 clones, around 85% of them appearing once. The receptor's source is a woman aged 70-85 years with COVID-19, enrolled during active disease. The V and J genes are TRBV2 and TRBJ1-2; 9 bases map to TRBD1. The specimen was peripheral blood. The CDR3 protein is CASRLNRDRVYGYTF. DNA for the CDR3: TGTGCCAGCAGACTAAACCGGGACAGGGTTTATGGCTACACCTTC.